This T cell receptor beta chain comes out of a study of molecular identifiers for immune sequencing clone quantification. Findings of the study overall: Clones exceeding 20 RNA copies carried over 97% of effector molecules but under 1% of naive-cell molecules.

Trimming removed 0 bases from V and 6 bases from J, with 15 bases in between. Germline V gives CDR1 LGHNA, CDR2 YNFKEQ. The CDR3 is 16 amino acids. Previously published methods and listed TCR primers were used for the bulk TCR libraries. TCRdb ran MiXCR on the PCR reads and lists one entry per CDR3 protein. The sample carries roughly 65,000 distinct CDR3 sequences, under 20% recorded once. Using a CD8+CD4-CCR7+CD45RA+ phenotype, naive CD8 T cells were sorted. To note about this clonotype: Its antigen is unidentified.

The chain carries TRBV4-2 and TRBJ1-5; a possible D gene is TRBD1 (5 bases). This TCR was recovered from a human donor in good health. Some libraries in this study had Jurkat cell RNA spiked in. Sequencing was carried out using naive CD8+ T cells from blood, with Jurkat cell RNA spiked in. Subset here: FACS-sorted CD8+CD4-CCR7+CD45RA+ naive T cells. The CDR3 sequence: CASSQEFGGGLQPQHF. For the CDR3, the DNA is TGTGCCAGCAGCCAAGAGTTCGGGGGAGGGCTTCAGCCCCAGCATTTT.